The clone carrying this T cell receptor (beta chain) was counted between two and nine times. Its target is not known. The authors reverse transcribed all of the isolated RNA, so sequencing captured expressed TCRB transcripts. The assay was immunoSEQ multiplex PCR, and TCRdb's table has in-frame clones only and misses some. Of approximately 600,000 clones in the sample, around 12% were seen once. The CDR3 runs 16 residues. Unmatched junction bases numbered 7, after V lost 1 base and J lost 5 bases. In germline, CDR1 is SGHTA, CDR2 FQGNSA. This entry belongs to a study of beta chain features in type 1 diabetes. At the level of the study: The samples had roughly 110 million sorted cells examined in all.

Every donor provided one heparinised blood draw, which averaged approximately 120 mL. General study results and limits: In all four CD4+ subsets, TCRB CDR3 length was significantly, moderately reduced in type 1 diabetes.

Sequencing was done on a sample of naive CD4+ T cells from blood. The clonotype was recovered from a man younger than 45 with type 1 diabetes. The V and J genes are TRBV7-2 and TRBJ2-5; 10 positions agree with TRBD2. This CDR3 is CASSLVASGGGETQYF. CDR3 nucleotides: TGTGCCAGCAGCTTAGTGGCTAGCGGGGGAGGGGAGACCCAGTACTTC.